This T cell receptor beta chain was retrieved from a study of T cells expressing NK-cell markers. The overall study: The eight sequenced donors comprised seven who were HCMV-seropositive and one who was seronegative.

Generation of TCR beta cDNA was performed by 5'RACE template switching incorporating UMIs. TCRdb re-called the 5' RACE reads and catalogs CDR3 proteins one per entry, DNA excluded. The sample data list roughly 390,000 distinct CDR3 sequences. Germline CDR1 and CDR2: WSHSY and SAAADI. The CDR3 loop spans 11 amino acids. The sequence was collected from a woman aged 45-60 years in good health. Sequenced input: blood T cells: a sorted CD56 or NKG2C T cell subset, CD4+ or CD8+ T cells, or bulk PBMC T cells (not recorded which). The gene calls are TRBV10-2 and TRBJ2-1. The CDR3: CATYHTGRQFF.